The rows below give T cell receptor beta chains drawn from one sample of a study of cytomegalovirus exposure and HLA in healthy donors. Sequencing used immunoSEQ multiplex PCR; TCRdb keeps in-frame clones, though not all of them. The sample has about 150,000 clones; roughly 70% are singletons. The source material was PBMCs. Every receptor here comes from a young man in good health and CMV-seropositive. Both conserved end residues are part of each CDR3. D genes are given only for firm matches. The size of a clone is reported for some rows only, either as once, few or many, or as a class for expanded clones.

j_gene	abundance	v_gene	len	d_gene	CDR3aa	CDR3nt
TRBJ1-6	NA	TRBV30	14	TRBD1	CAWREQGSGSPLHF	TGTGCCTGGAGGGAACAGGGGTCTGGCTCACCCCTCCACTTT
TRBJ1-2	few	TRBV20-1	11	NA	CSAREGTLFIF	TGCAGTGCTAGAGAAGGGACTCTTTTTATCTTC
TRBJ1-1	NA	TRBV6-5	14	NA	CASSYGGRNTEAFF	TGTGCCAGCAGTTACGGGGGCAGAAACACTGAAGCTTTCTTT
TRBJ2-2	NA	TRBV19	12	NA	CASNGVTGELFF	TGTGCCAGTAACGGGGTCACCGGGGAGCTGTTTTTT
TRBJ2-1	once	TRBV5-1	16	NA	CASSPPTSASDNEQFF	TGCGCCAGCAGCCCCCCAACCAGTGCCTCCGACAATGAGCAGTTCTTC
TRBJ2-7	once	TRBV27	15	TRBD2	CASSYRLAGAYEQYF	TGTGCCAGCAGTTACAGGCTAGCGGGTGCCTACGAGCAGTACTTC
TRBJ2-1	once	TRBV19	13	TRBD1	CASSWQGAYEQFF	TGTGCCAGTAGTTGGCAGGGGGCGTATGAGCAGTTCTTC
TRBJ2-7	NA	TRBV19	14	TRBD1	CASSMTGTTYEQYF	TGTGCCAGTAGCATGACAGGGACGACCTACGAGCAGTACTTC
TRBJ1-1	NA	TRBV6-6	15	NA	CASSYSVAENTEAFF	TGTGCCAGCAGTTACTCCGTGGCAGAGAACACTGAAGCTTTCTTT
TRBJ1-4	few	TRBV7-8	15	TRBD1	CASSNPGTGAEKLFF	TGTGCCAGCAGCAACCCCGGGACAGGGGCTGAAAAACTGTTTTTT
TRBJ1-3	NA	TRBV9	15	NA	CASSGLHNSGNTIYF	TGTGCCAGCAGCGGACTCCATAACTCTGGAAACACCATATATTTT
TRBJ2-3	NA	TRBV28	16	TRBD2	CASSLKGLADTDTQYF	TGTGCCAGCAGTTTAAAGGGACTAGCGGACACAGATACGCAGTATTTT
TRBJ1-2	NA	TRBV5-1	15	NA	CASTMEGWANYGYTF	TGCGCCAGCACGATGGAGGGTTGGGCTAACTATGGCTACACCTTC
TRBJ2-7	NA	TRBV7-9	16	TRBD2	CASSLVLGGSGYEQYF	TGTGCCAGCAGCTTAGTTCTTGGCGGGAGTGGGTACGAGCAGTACTTC
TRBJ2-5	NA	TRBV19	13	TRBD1	CASSEGQQETQYF	TGTGCCAGTAGCGAGGGACAGCAAGAGACCCAGTACTTC
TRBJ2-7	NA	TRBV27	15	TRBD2	CASSLRRREGYEQYF	TGTGCCAGCAGTTTACGTCGGCGGGAGGGCTACGAGCAGTACTTC
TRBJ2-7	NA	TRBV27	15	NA	CASSLSLQSSYEQYF	TGTGCCAGCAGTTTGAGTCTACAGAGCTCCTACGAGCAGTACTTC
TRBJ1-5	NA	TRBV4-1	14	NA	CASSQVAGDQPQHF	TGCGCCAGCAGCCAAGTTGCAGGGGATCAGCCCCAGCATTTT
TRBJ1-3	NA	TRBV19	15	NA	CASSPRGAGGNTIYF	TGTGCCAGTAGTCCCCGGGGGGCCGGAGGAAACACCATATATTTT
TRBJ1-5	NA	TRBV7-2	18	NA	CASSLALFGQSSNQPQHF	TGTGCCAGCAGCTTGGCCCTATTTGGACAGTCTAGCAATCAGCCCCAGCATTTT
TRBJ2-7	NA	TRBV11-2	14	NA	CASRSEVRTYEQYF	TGTGCCAGCAGATCGGAGGTTCGAACCTACGAGCAGTACTTC
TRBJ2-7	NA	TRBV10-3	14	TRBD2	CAIRRASGGYEQYF	TGTGCCATCAGGAGGGCTAGCGGAGGCTACGAGCAGTACTTC